This T cell receptor (beta chain) was identified during a study of blood T cells in healthy people across ages. Isolation of PBMCs gave at least 6.5 million cells per sample. About this clonotype: No antigen is known for it. A read error may explain this, as a much larger clone is one base away.

Through a sample-barcoded 5' primer and a J-beta primer mix, a second PCR was run for about 7 to 12 cycles. The authors tagged each cDNA molecule using a template-switch adaptor with 12 random nucleotides. TCRdb re-called the 5' RACE reads through MiXCR, storing one row per CDR3 protein. This table has approximately 680,000 distinct CDR3 sequences, about 34% appearing once. Whole-study results and caveats: Age showed a roughly linear inverse relationship with TCR beta diversity per million T cells. It was held that the diversity estimates obtained from one million T cells were underestimates.

Trimming took 6 bases from V and 7 from J; bases not matched to a gene: 10. Germline loops: CDR1 SGHTA, CDR2 FQGNSA. The CDR3 covers 14 residues. The sequence was collected from a woman of 80 years or more in good health. The specimen was blood. The V call is TRBV7-2, the J call TRBJ2-7, with 9 bases lining up with TRBD2. Here the CDR3 DNA reads TGTGCCAGCAGTCCGGCGGGGGGGCCGGGTGAGCAGTACTTC. Translation: CASSPAGGPGEQYF.